The present TCR beta chain was sequenced within a study of T cell responses to AZD1222 COVID-19 vaccine. Points from the study as a whole: Donors were largely white British and mainly female; clonal diversity was possibly underestimated. Spike-spanning, vaccine-associated CD4 TCRs were dominant at 160-218 and 743-854. Repertoire samples came only from after the peak T cell response. Receipt of two AZD1222 doses was followed by a rise in Spike-specific TCR breadth and depth.

Comment on this clone: What it binds is unknown.

Profiling relied on immunoSEQ multiplex PCR, and the TCRdb table lists in-frame clones only, not all of them. The top ten hold around 3.4% of the sample, which has about 150,000 clones, approximately 88% seen once. The V end lost 4 bases, the J end lost 3 bases, and 14 bases lay between the germline ends. The CDR3 runs to 14 residues. The germline V gene has CDR1 SGHRS and CDR2 YFSETQ. The receptor was derived from an adult in good health. The sequenced sample was peripheral blood, obtained on day 0 of MenACWY control vaccination. This sequence joins TRBV5-1 and TRBJ2-7; possible D gene TRBD1, 7 bases. The CDR3 nucleotides are TGCGCCAGCAGCCTGGCGGGGACAGACTACGAGCAGTACTTC. It encodes CASSLAGTDYEQYF.